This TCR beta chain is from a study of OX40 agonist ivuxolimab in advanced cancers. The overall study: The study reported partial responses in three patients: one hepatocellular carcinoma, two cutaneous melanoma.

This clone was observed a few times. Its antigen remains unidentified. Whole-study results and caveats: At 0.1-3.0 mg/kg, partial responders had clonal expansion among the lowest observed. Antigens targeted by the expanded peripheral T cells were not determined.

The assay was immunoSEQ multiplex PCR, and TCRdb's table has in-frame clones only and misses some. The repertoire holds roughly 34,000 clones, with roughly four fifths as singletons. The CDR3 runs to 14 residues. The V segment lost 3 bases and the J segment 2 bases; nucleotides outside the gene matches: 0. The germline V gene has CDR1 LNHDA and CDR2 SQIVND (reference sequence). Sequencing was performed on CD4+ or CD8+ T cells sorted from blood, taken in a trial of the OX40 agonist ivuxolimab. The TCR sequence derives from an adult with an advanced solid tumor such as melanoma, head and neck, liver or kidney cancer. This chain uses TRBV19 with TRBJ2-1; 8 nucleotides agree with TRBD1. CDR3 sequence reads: CASSMGQAYNEQFF. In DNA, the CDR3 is TGTGCCAGTAGTATGGGACAGGCCTACAATGAGCAGTTCTTC. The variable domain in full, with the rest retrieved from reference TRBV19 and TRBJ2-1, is DGGITQSPKYLFRKEGQNVTLSCEQNLNHDAMYWYRQDPGQGLRLIYYSQIVNDFQKGDIAEGYSVSREKKESFPLTVTSAQKNPTAFYLCASSMGQAYNEQFFGPGTRLTVL.